This T cell receptor (beta chain) was captured by sequencing in a study of control samples from healthy donors and cancer patients. Libraries were prepared by immunoSEQ multiplex PCR; TCRdb keeps only in-frame clonotypes and omits some of them. The sample includes roughly 190,000 clones. The germline V and J ends were trimmed by 2 bases and 4 bases, with 11 bases remaining between them. Germline CDR1 and CDR2: MNHEY and SVGEGT. This CDR3 region has 14 residues. Sample: blood. The chain recombines TRBV6-2 or TRBV6-3 with TRBJ1-2; maybe TRBD1 (5 bases). The TCR originated in a woman in her thirties in good health. CDR3 residues: CASSYRGRSYGYTF. The CDR3 nucleotides read TGTGCCAGCAGTTACAGGGGACGGAGCTATGGCTACACCTTC.